These 21 T cell receptor beta chains originate from one sample sequenced in a study of T cell responses to AZD1222 COVID-19 vaccine (dated by TCRdb to the early 2020s). Reading the label with the study, this specimen's time point is: about 28 days (+/-7) after the second vaccine dose. The method behind the library was the immunoSEQ multiplex PCR assay. As stored in TCRdb, this immuneACCESS dataset retains in-frame rearrangements with V and J assigned. A fraction of the clones does not appear; measured against another copy, unresolved V genes explain less than half of the discrepancy, and the remainder lacks a known reason. The sample data list under 200,000 clones, and roughly 85% of these were observed just once. The ten most abundant clones make up around 1% of the sample. Sequenced material: peripheral blood, taken 28 days after the second AZD1222 dose. Receptors were obtained from an adult who received the AZD1222 COVID-19 vaccine.

This clone came up a few times. The chain recombines TRBV7-2 with TRBJ2-3; 10 nucleotides agree with TRBD2. J gave up 2 bases and V 4 bases, and 6 bases lay outside the gene matches. CDR3 length: 16 residues. Germline V lookup: CDR1 SGHTA, CDR2 FQGNSA. CDR3 sequence (DNA): TGTGCCAGCAGCTCCCAACTAGCGGGGTTCACAGATACGCAGTATTTT. Protein: CASSSQLAGFTDTQYF.

The gene calls are TRBV5-1 and TRBJ2-7; no firm D call. The CDR3 has 13 amino acids. Germline CDR1 reads SGHRS; CDR2 reads YFSETQ. With 3 bases removed from V and 4 bases from J, the gap between germline ends came to 11 bases. CDR3 residues: CASSSDRPYEQYF. The CDR3 DNA reads as TGCGCCAGCAGCTCGGACCGACCATACGAGCAGTACTTC.

This chain joins TRBV6-1 and TRBJ1-2, with D uncertain. CDR1 MNHNS and CDR2 SASEGT come from the germline V gene. The CDR3 runs to 15 residues. With 2 bases removed from V and 1 base from J, the gap between germline ends came to 11 bases. As DNA, the CDR3 is TGTGCCAGCAGTGAACCCAGCAAATTTAACTATGGCTACACCTTC. It is translated as CASSEPSKFNYGYTF.

This chain connects TRBV3-1 (or the pseudogene TRBV3-2) to TRBJ2-7; D could derive from TRBD1 or TRBD2 (5 bases each). The CDR3 runs to 13 residues. The germline gives CDR1 LGHDT, CDR2 YNNKEL (reference sequence). V lost 6 bases to trimming and J lost 3 bases, with 12 bases between them. This CDR3 reads CASRQAGSYEQYF. CDR3 in DNA: TGTGCCAGCAGACAGGCAGGGAGCTACGAGCAGTACTTC.

The chain employs TRBV12-3 or TRBV12-4 and TRBJ1-5, with no clear D. The CDR3 spans 10 residues. Trimming removed 10 bases from V and 6 bases from J, with 7 bases in between. The CDR3 here is CATLSQPQHF. CDR3 sequence (DNA): TGTGCCACCCTTAGTCAGCCCCAGCATTTT.

The V and J genes are TRBV19 and TRBJ2-6; perhaps TRBD1 as D (5 bases). This CDR3 region has 18 residues. Trimming removed 7 bases from V and 2 bases from J, with 21 bases in between. Germline V lookup: CDR1 LNHDA, CDR2 SQIVND (reference sequence). In DNA form, the CDR3 reads TGTGCCAGTACATCCCTTCGACAGTCAACCGCTGGGGCCAACGTCCTGACTTTC. Translation: CASTSLRQSTAGANVLTF.

This chain links TRBV19 with TRBJ1-4, with a weak D call TRBD1 (6 bases). Germline CDR1 is LNHDA and CDR2 is SQIVND (reference sequence). This CDR3 has 15 residues. V was pared by 5 bases and J by 4 bases, with 14 bases between. This CDR3 is CASSSGTRVNEKLFF. DNA for the CDR3: TGTGCCAGTAGTTCTGGGACAAGAGTTAATGAAAAACTGTTTTTT.

The V call is TRBV3-1 (or the pseudogene TRBV3-2), the J call TRBJ2-3; 8 bases agree with TRBD2. The CDR3 extends over 14 amino acids. Germline V gene sequence: CDR1 LGHDT, CDR2 YNNKEL (reference sequence). Trimming took 2 bases from V and 6 from J; bases not matched to a gene: 4. In DNA form, the CDR3 reads TGTGCCAGCAGCCAATTGGCTAGCGGGGATACGCAGTATTTT. Translating gives CASSQLASGDTQYF.

The V and J genes are TRBV23-1 and TRBJ2-7; D not resolved. TRBV23-1 is recorded as an ORF, its role being uncertain. V lost 4 bases to trimming and J lost 2 bases, with 18 bases between them. The CDR3 is 16 amino acids. CDR3: CASSPTDRGGPYEQYF. The CDR3 DNA is TGCGCCAGCAGTCCCACCGATCGAGGTGGGCCCTACGAGCAGTACTTC.

The chain joins TRBV6-5 to TRBJ2-7, with 8 bases lining up with TRBD1. The CDR3 has 13 amino acids. V shed 8 bases, J shed 3 bases, and the junction held 6 bases outside the gene matches. Germline values: CDR1 MNHEY, CDR2 SVGAGI. The CDR3 region is CASHLRGLYEQYF. As DNA, the CDR3 is TGTGCCAGCCACCTCAGGGGGCTCTACGAGCAGTACTTC.

The rearrangement links TRBV6-6 to TRBJ1-2; TRBD1 matches 8 bases. The CDR3 is made up of 14 amino acids. V dropped 6 bases and J dropped 2; count of bases not matched to a gene: 5. CDR1 and CDR2 (germline): MNHNY, SVGAGI (reference sequence). The CDR3 DNA is TGTGCCAGCAGCGGGACAGGCGCGAACTATGGCTACACCTTC. This sequence encodes CASSGTGANYGYTF.

V gene TRBV13 combines with J gene TRBJ1-2, with 7 bases lining up with TRBD1. CDR1 PRHDT and CDR2 FYEKMQ come from the germline V gene (reference sequence). Losses at the gene ends were 0 bases for V and 1 base for J; bases not matched to a gene: 5. CDR3 size: 16 residues. As DNA, the CDR3 is TGTGCCAGCAGCTTAGGGGACAGGCGCGTTAACTATGGCTACACCTTC. It codes for CASSLGDRRVNYGYTF.

This chain joins TRBV11-2 and TRBJ1-6; unclear D gene. CDR1 is SGHAT, CDR2 FQNNGV, per germline. This CDR3 comprises 14 residues. With 1 base removed from V and 6 bases from J, the gap between germline ends came to 7 bases. DNA of the CDR3: TGTGCCAGCAGCTTAGTGCGGTCTAATTCACCCCTCCACTTT. Its translation is CASSLVRSNSPLHF.

The rearrangement links TRBV19 to TRBJ2-1; 7 nucleotides align to TRBD1. Germline loops: CDR1 LNHDA, CDR2 SQIVND (reference sequence). J lost 0 bases, V lost 5 bases, and 4 bases had no gene match. This CDR3 region has 15 residues. In DNA form, the CDR3 reads TGTGCCAGTAGTGTGGGACAGAGCTCCTACAATGAGCAGTTCTTC. Residues: CASSVGQSSYNEQFF. The variable domain in full, with the rest retrieved from reference TRBV19 and TRBJ2-1, is DGGITQSPKYLFRKEGQNVTLSCEQNLNHDAMYWYRQDPGQGLRLIYYSQIVNDFQKGDIAEGYSVSREKKESFPLTVTSAQKNPTAFYLCASSVGQSSYNEQFFGPGTRLTVL.

The chain uses TRBV10-3 and TRBJ1-2, with 7 positions matching TRBD1. Germline CDR1 ENHRY, CDR2 SYGVKD. The V segment lost 5 bases and the J segment 2 bases; nucleotides outside the gene matches: 2. The CDR3 consists of 13 residues. CDR3 protein: CAISQDRNYGYTF. CDR3 bases: TGTGCCATCAGTCAGGACAGGAACTATGGCTACACCTTC.

V usage is TRBV7-2 and J usage is TRBJ2-1; possibly TRBD2 for D (7 bases). This CDR3 spans 16 amino acids. Between the trimmed V and J ends, which lost 5 bases and 3 bases, there was a span of 17 bases. Germline V lookup: CDR1 SGHTA, CDR2 FQGNSA. The chain's CDR3 is CASSPPSGGLYNEQFF. As DNA, the CDR3 is TGTGCCAGCAGCCCCCCCTCGGGGGGCCTCTACAATGAGCAGTTCTTC. Together with reference TRBV7-2 and TRBJ2-1, the CDR3 gives the full variable domain: GAGVSQSPSNKVTEKGKDVELRCDPISGHTALYWYRQSLGQGLEFLIYFQGNSAPDKSGLPSDRFSAERTGGSVSTLTIQRTQQEDSAVYLCASSPPSGGLYNEQFFGPGTRLTVL.

CDR3 protein: CASSLRGPYPNTGELFF. DNA of the CDR3: TGTGCCAGCAGCTTGAGGGGGCCTTATCCGAACACCGGGGAGCTGTTTTTT. This rearrangement joins TRBV5-6 to TRBJ2-2; 7 bases map to TRBD1. CDR3 size: 17 residues. Germline assignment: CDR1 SGHDT and CDR2 YYEEEE. V lost 1 base to trimming and J lost 0 bases; unmatched junction nucleotides: 6.

The V and J genes are TRBV3-1 (or the pseudogene TRBV3-2) and TRBJ2-5; D remains ambiguous. Looked up from germline, CDR1 is LGHDT and CDR2 is YNNKEL (reference sequence). Between the trimmed V and J ends, which lost 2 bases and 5 bases, there was a span of 6 bases. The CDR3 sequence is 12 residues long. CDR3 in amino acids: CASSQFEETQYF. The CDR3 DNA reads TGTGCCAGCAGCCAATTCGAGGAGACCCAGTACTTC.

The sample holds one count of this clone. CDR3 DNA: TGTGCCAGCAGTATTATTGCAGGGTCTAGCTATAATTCACCCCTCCACTTT. This translates into CASSIIAGSSYNSPLHF. The chain carries TRBV5-5 and TRBJ1-6; a weak D match, TRBD1 (5 bases). The germline V and J ends were trimmed by 5 bases and 3 bases, with 18 bases remaining between them. CDR3 length: 17 residues. The germline gives CDR1 SGHKS, CDR2 YYEKEE (reference sequence).

This clone was observed a single time. This chain connects TRBV15 to TRBJ2-5; maybe TRBD2 (7 bases). Between the trimmed V and J ends, which lost 4 bases and 1 base, there was a span of 19 bases. The CDR3 covers 17 residues. Germline-derived CDR1 and CDR2 are LNHNV and YYDKDF (reference sequence). CDR3 bases: TGTGCCACCAGCAAATTGTTGGCGGGGGCAAGCCAAGAGACCCAGTACTTC. Its translation is CATSKLLAGASQETQYF.

This chain links TRBV27 with TRBJ1-1; TRBD1 aligns across 7 bases. CDR3 length: 14 residues. V trimming: 6 bases; J trimming: 7 bases; junction bases outside the gene matches: 11. Germline CDR1 is MNHEY and CDR2 is SMNVEV (reference sequence). The CDR3 DNA is TGTGCCAGCAGCCCCCCCCCAGGGGGGAATGAAGCTTTCTTT. The encoded protein is CASSPPPGGNEAFF.